These 30 T cell receptor beta chains share one sample of origin, sequenced in a study of cytomegalovirus exposure and HLA in healthy donors. Repertoires were generated with immunoSEQ multiplex PCR, while TCRdb's copy carries only in-frame clones and drops some. Among about 190,000 clones listed, approximately 84% were seen once. The sequenced sample was PBMCs. These receptors were obtained from a woman aged 18-29 years in good health and CMV-seropositive.

The chain has TRBV6-4 and TRBJ2-2; a weak D match, TRBD1 (5 bases). The CDR3 totals 13 residues. V lost 5 bases, J lost 7 bases, and 11 bases lay in between. The germline V gene encodes CDR1 MRHNA and CDR2 SNTAGT. CDR3 in DNA: TGTGCCAGCAGTCCGACAGATCACGGGGAGCTGTTTTTT. This gives the protein CASSPTDHGELFF.

The chain links TRBV27 to TRBJ1-4; a weak D match, TRBD1 (5 bases). The V and J ends lost 4 bases and 8 bases respectively, with 17 bases between them. CDR3 size: 15 residues. Germline V gives CDR1 MNHEY, CDR2 SMNVEV (reference sequence). The CDR3 region is CASSSRQPGHEKLFF. DNA for the CDR3: TGTGCCAGCAGTTCAAGACAGCCCGGACACGAAAAACTGTTTTTT.

The V gene is TRBV19, the J gene TRBJ2-6; perhaps TRBD2 as D (6 bases). CDR1 and CDR2 (germline): LNHDA, SQIVND (reference sequence). The CDR3 extends over 15 amino acids. V shed 7 bases and J shed 2 bases, with 12 bases lying between them. The CDR3 is CASNPGGAGANVLTF. CDR3 DNA: TGTGCCAGTAACCCAGGAGGGGCTGGGGCCAACGTCCTGACTTTC.

The V gene is TRBV13, the J gene TRBJ2-7; TRBD1 agrees at 10 bases. In germline, CDR1 is PRHDT, CDR2 FYEKMQ (reference sequence). The trim removed 5 bases at V and 2 bases at J, leaving 9 bases unmatched. The CDR3 extends over 16 amino acids. The CDR3 reads CASSRGRGQGTYEQYF. The CDR3 region has the DNA TGTGCCAGCAGCCGGGGGCGGGGACAGGGGACCTACGAGCAGTACTTC.

This rearrangement joins TRBV12-5 to TRBJ1-1, with D maybe TRBD1 (6 bases). There are 15 residues in the CDR3. Trimming shortened V by 4 bases and J by 2 bases, and 14 bases separated the two germline ends. Germline V gene sequence: CDR1 LGHNT, CDR2 FRNRAP. CDR3 DNA: TGTGCTAGTGGTTCGAAGACAGGCTTCAACACTGAAGCTTTCTTT. Translation gives CASGSKTGFNTEAFF.

The chain carries TRBV4-3 and TRBJ1-4; 7 nucleotides line up with TRBD1. The CDR3 totals 16 residues. With V trimmed by 0 bases and J by 4 bases, 5 bases remained unmatched. Germline V gives CDR1 LGHNA, CDR2 YSLEER. CDR3 bases: TGCGCCAGCAGCCAAGATGGAGGGGGCGGTAATGAAAAACTGTTTTTT. It codes for CASSQDGGGGNEKLFF.

The rearrangement links TRBV9 to TRBJ1-1; D gene unclear. Trimming removed 3 bases at V and 4 bases at J, with 13 bases between. In germline, CDR1 is SGDLS, CDR2 YYNGEE. The length of the CDR3 is 14 residues. The CDR3 region is CASSAVGSSTEAFF. The DNA of the CDR3 is TGTGCCAGCAGCGCTGTCGGTAGTTCCACTGAAGCTTTCTTT.

The chain recombines TRBV7-2 with TRBJ1-6; D gene ambiguous. The CDR3 has 13 amino acids. The germline V gene has CDR1 SGHTA and CDR2 FQGNSA. V gave up 3 bases and J gave up 8 bases, with 8 bases separating them. The CDR3 loop reads CASSLSYYSPLHF. CDR3 DNA: TGTGCCAGCAGCTTGTCTTATTATTCACCCCTCCACTTT.

The chain recombines TRBV6-4 with TRBJ1-6; D is unresolved. Germline V CDR1 and CDR2: MRHNA, SNTAGT. The CDR3 is made up of 14 amino acids. Trimming took 7 bases from V and 13 from J, leaving 20 bases between them. Here the CDR3 DNA reads TGTGCCAGCAACTCAACGGATACAGCCAGTCCCCTCCACTTT. Amino acid sequence: CASNSTDTASPLHF.

This rearrangement joins TRBV6-6 to TRBJ1-4; D ambiguous. The CDR3 covers 13 residues. V was cut by 2 bases and J by 8 bases, with 9 bases left in between. Germline lookup yields CDR1 MNHNY and CDR2 SVGAGI (reference sequence). This CDR3 is CASSYPSEEKLFF. CDR3 DNA sequence: TGTGCCAGCAGTTACCCCTCCGAGGAAAAACTGTTTTTT.

The chain couples TRBV6-1 to TRBJ2-5; D is unclear. CDR3 length: 14 residues. CDR1 is MNHNS and CDR2 is SASEGT in the germline V gene. V shed 1 base and J shed 4 bases, with 10 bases lying between them. The CDR3 DNA reads TGTGCCAGCAGTGAAGGTGAAGAGAGAGAGACCCAGTACTTC. Translated: CASSEGEERETQYF.

J is TRBJ1-1 and V is TRBV27, with 7 bases that match TRBD1. The V segment lost 4 bases and the J segment 3 bases; nucleotides outside the gene matches: 8. The germline V gene has CDR1 MNHEY and CDR2 SMNVEV (reference sequence). The CDR3 loop spans 15 amino acids. The CDR3 DNA is TGTGCCAGCAGTTACAGGGGTGGGCTTGACACTGAAGCTTTCTTT. Translating gives CASSYRGGLDTEAFF.

The sample holds one count of this clone. CDR3 region: CASSAQDSGNTIYF. The CDR3, as DNA: TGTGCCAGCAGTGCCCAGGACTCTGGAAACACCATATATTTT. V gene TRBV25-1 combines with J gene TRBJ1-3, with D unclear. With 4 bases removed from V and 0 bases from J, the gap between germline ends came to 7 bases. The CDR3 length is 14 residues. Germline CDR1 MGHDK, CDR2 SYGVNS. Variable domain in full (rest from reference TRBV25-1 and TRBJ1-3): EADIYQTPRYLVIGTGKKITLECSQTMGHDKMYWYQQDPGMELHLIHYSYGVNSTEKGDLSSESTVSRIRTEHFPLTLESARPSHTSQYLCASSAQDSGNTIYFGEGSWLTVV.

This clone was counted between two and nine times. In DNA, the CDR3 is TGTGCCAGCCCCAGCTGGACAGGGTCTTTAGAGAGCACAGATACGCAGTATTTT. Translated, it gives CASPSWTGSLESTDTQYF. This sequence joins TRBV5-8 and TRBJ2-3, with TRBD1 matching 8 bases. The germline CDR1 and CDR2 sequences are SGHTS and YDEGEE. Unmatched junction bases numbered 16, after V lost 7 bases and J lost 0 bases. The CDR3 is 18 residues long.

The V gene is TRBV10-3, the J gene TRBJ1-1; D unclear. V shed 3 bases and J shed 1 base, with 3 bases lying between them. Germline V gives CDR1 ENHRY, CDR2 SYGVKD. The CDR3 spans 12 residues. The CDR3 DNA is TGTGCCATCAGTGATCAGAACACTGAAGCTTTCTTT. Protein product: CAISDQNTEAFF.

This rearrangement joins TRBV7-9 to TRBJ2-6, with 9 bases identical to TRBD1. Looked up from germline, CDR1 is SEHNR and CDR2 is FQNEAQ (reference sequence). The CDR3 covers 18 residues. Trimming at V came to 5 bases and at J to 0 bases, leaving 8 bases not matched to a gene. As DNA, the CDR3 is TGTGCCAGCAGCGGGATCGGGACAGGGAACTCTGGGGCCAACGTCCTGACTTTC. Translation gives CASSGIGTGNSGANVLTF.

The chain employs TRBV18 and TRBJ1-2, with a weak D call TRBD1 (6 bases). The CDR3 is 16 residues long. Trimming stripped 3 bases from V and 1 base from J, with 15 bases between. Looked up from germline, CDR1 is KGHSH and CDR2 is LQKENI. The CDR3 region has the DNA TGTGCCAGCTCACCGACAGGCAGTGTCCTTAACTATGGCTACACCTTC. It specifies CASSPTGSVLNYGYTF.

The rearrangement joins TRBV5-6 to TRBJ2-3; 9 positions agree with TRBD2. The CDR3 has 18 amino acids. J was trimmed by 2 bases and V by 0 bases; bases with no gene match: 10. Germline V CDR1 and CDR2: SGHDT, YYEEEE. The CDR3 loop is CASSLGELRLAATDTQYF. Here the CDR3 DNA reads TGTGCCAGCAGCTTGGGTGAGCTTCGACTAGCGGCCACAGATACGCAGTATTTT.

The chain recombines TRBV5-8 with TRBJ1-5; 8 bases map to TRBD1. Germline CDR1 SGHTS, CDR2 YDEGEE. The CDR3 loop spans 17 amino acids. After removal of 4 bases from V and 0 bases from J, the junction contained 9 bases not matched to a gene. In DNA, the CDR3 is TGTGCCAGCAGCGGGGGGGACAGGCTATATAGCAATCAGCCCCAGCATTTT. This encodes CASSGGDRLYSNQPQHF.

This clone was counted once. The chain uses TRBV7-7 and TRBJ1-5; D not certain. Per the germline V gene, CDR1 is SSHAT and CDR2 is FNYEAQ (reference sequence). The length of the CDR3 is 15 residues. Trimming took 5 bases from V and 0 from J, leaving 11 bases between them. The CDR3 here is CASSRGDGSNQPQHF. The CDR3 nucleotides are TGTGCCAGCAGCCGCGGTGACGGTAGCAATCAGCCCCAGCATTTT.

This clone was counted only a few times. The chain is built from TRBV2 and TRBJ2-5; the D is unclear. The germline gives CDR1 SNHLY, CDR2 FYNNEI. This CDR3 has 13 residues. V was clipped by 4 bases and J by 5 bases, with 11 bases between them. The CDR3 region has the DNA TGTGCCAGCAGTGGACTGAGTGGGGAGACCCAGTACTTC. This encodes CASSGLSGETQYF.

The chain recombines TRBV5-6 with TRBJ1-5; 7 positions agree with TRBD1. V lost 0 bases to trimming and J lost 6 bases; unmatched junction nucleotides: 6. The CDR3 sequence is 15 residues long. The V gene's germline CDR1 is SGHDT and CDR2 YYEEEE. The CDR3, as DNA: TGTGCCAGCAGCTTGGGTCACAGGGGAGGTCAGCCCCAGCATTTT. This translates into CASSLGHRGGQPQHF.

The chain recombines TRBV5-1 with TRBJ2-5; TRBD1 matches at 7 bases. The V and J ends lost 0 bases and 2 bases, in that order; junction bases with no gene match: 4. CDR1 and CDR2 (germline): SGHRS, YFSETQ. The CDR3 loop spans 15 amino acids. CDR3 nucleotides: TGCGCCAGCAGCTTGGTGGGGACAGCACAAGAGACCCAGTACTTC. Translated: CASSLVGTAQETQYF.

CDR3 bases: TGTGCCAGCAGCTTGGACCCTCAGGGGGAGACCCAGTACTTC. Translating it yields CASSLDPQGETQYF. The V and J genes are TRBV5-4 and TRBJ2-5; D might be TRBD1 (6 bases). Germline V gene sequence: CDR1 SGHNT, CDR2 YYREEE (reference sequence). The CDR3 consists of 14 residues. V shed 0 bases and J shed 5 bases, with 11 bases lying between them.

This clone was observed a handful of times. This rearrangement joins TRBV5-8 to TRBJ1-6, with D tentatively TRBD1 (6 bases). The CDR3 covers 14 residues. CDR1 is SGHTS, CDR2 YDEGEE, per germline. Between the trimmed V and J ends, which lost 2 bases and 10 bases, there was a span of 13 bases. The CDR3 nucleotides are TGTGCCAGCAGCTTAGGGGGATCTCGGTCACCCCTCCACTTT. This sequence encodes CASSLGGSRSPLHF.

CDR3 amino acids: CASTPDRDRNSPLHF. CDR3 in DNA: TGTGCCAGTACCCCCGACAGGGACCGTAATTCACCCCTCCACTTT. The gene calls are TRBV19 and TRBJ1-6; 7 nucleotides match TRBD1. The CDR3 extends over 15 amino acids. Per germline, CDR1 LNHDA and CDR2 SQIVND (reference sequence). The V gene end was trimmed by 7 bases and the J gene end by 6 bases; junction bases not matched to a gene: 9.

The chain couples TRBV7-2 to TRBJ1-4, with a tentative D call TRBD1 (6 bases). CDR1 is SGHTA, CDR2 FQGNSA, per germline. The ends were cut back, 5 bases at V and 13 bases at J, with 11 bases in the middle. The CDR3 consists of 11 residues. The CDR3 DNA is TGTGCCAGCAGCACTCAGGGGCGACTGTTTTTT. Translating gives CASSTQGRLFF.

The V gene is TRBV28, the J gene TRBJ2-1, with 9 positions matching TRBD2. The CDR3 spans 16 residues. After removal of 2 bases from V and 0 bases from J, the junction contained 2 bases not matched to a gene. CDR1 and CDR2 from the germline V gene are MDHEN and SYDVKM. DNA for the CDR3: TGTGCCAGCAGTTTAAGCGGGGGGTCCTCCTACAATGAGCAGTTCTTC. Translation: CASSLSGGSSYNEQFF. The variable domain in full, with the rest retrieved from reference TRBV28 and TRBJ2-1, is DVKVTQSSRYLVKRTGEKVFLECVQDMDHENMFWYRQDPGLGLRLIYFSYDVKMKEKGDIPEGYSVSREKKERFSLILESASTNQTSMYLCASSLSGGSSYNEQFFGPGTRLTVL.

This sequence joins TRBV9 and TRBJ1-2; TRBD1 is a possible D gene (5 bases). The V end lost 6 bases, the J end lost 6 bases, and 15 bases lay between the germline ends. Germline CDR1 SGDLS, CDR2 YYNGEE. The CDR3 consists of 13 residues. This chain's CDR3 is CASTPQGLHGYTF. DNA of the CDR3: TGTGCCAGCACCCCCCAGGGCCTGCATGGCTACACCTTC.

This clone has more than one count but fewer than ten. CDR3 nucleotides: TGTGCCAGCAGCAATACAGGGACCCTTCAAAAGCAGTACTTC. It encodes CASSNTGTLQKQYF. The chain employs TRBV7-9 and TRBJ2-7, with D perhaps TRBD1 (6 bases). V was pared by 5 bases and J by 8 bases, with 19 bases between. The CDR3 totals 14 residues. In germline, CDR1 is SEHNR, CDR2 FQNEAQ (reference sequence).